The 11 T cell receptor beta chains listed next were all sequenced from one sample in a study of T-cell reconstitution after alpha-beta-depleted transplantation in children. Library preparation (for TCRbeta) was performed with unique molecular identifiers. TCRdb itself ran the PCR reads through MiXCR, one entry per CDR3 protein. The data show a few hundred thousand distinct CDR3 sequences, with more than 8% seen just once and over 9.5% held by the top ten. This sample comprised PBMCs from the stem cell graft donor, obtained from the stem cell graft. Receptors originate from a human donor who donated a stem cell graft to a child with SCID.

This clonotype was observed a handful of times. CDR3 in DNA: TGTGCCAGCAGACATACACTAGCGGCGCCCAACAATGAGCAGTTCTTC. Translating it yields CASRHTLAAPNNEQFF. V usage is TRBV27 and J usage is TRBJ2-1; 8 bases are shared with TRBD2. The CDR3 contains 16 residues. Trimming took 6 bases from V and 5 from J; bases not matched to a gene: 12. Germline V gives CDR1 MNHEY, CDR2 SMNVEV (reference sequence).

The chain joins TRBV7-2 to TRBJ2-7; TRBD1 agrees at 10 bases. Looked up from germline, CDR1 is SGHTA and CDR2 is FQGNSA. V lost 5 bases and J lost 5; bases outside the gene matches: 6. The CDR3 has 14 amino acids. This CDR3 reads CASSQDRGRNEQYF. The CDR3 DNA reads TGTGCCAGCAGCCAAGACAGGGGGCGGAACGAGCAGTACTTC.

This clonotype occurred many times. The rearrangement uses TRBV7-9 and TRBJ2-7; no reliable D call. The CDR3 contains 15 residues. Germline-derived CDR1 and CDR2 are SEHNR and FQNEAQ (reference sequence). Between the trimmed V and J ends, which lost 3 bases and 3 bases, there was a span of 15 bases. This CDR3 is CASSFSALFGYEQYF. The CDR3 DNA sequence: TGTGCCAGCAGCTTTTCGGCCCTTTTCGGCTACGAGCAGTACTTC.

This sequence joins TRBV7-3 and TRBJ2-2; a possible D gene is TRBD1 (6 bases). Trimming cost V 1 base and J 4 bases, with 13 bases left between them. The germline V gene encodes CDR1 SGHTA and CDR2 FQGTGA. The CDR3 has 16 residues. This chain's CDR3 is CASSLRGTTGTGELFF. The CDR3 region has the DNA TGTGCCAGCAGCTTAAGAGGGACAACGGGCACCGGGGAGCTGTTTTTT.

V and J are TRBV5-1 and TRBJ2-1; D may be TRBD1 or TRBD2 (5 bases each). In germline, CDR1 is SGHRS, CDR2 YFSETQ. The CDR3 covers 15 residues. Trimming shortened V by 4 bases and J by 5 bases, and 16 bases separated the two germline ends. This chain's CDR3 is CASSLEGPFDNEQFF. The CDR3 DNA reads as TGCGCCAGCAGCCTCGAGGGGCCTTTCGACAATGAGCAGTTCTTC.

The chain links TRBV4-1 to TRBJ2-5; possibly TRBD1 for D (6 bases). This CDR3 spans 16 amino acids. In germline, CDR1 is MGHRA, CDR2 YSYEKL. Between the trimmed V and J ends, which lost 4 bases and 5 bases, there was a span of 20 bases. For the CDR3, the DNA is TGCGCCAGCAGCCGGGGCTGGGACACCCCAAGGGAGACCCAGTACTTC. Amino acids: CASSRGWDTPRETQYF.

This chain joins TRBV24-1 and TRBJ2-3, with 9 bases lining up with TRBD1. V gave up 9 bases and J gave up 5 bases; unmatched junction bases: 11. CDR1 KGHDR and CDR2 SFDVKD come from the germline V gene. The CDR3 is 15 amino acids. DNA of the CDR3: TGTGCCACCCGCCAGGGGGACAGGGTCCAAGATACGCAGTATTTT. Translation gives CATRQGDRVQDTQYF.

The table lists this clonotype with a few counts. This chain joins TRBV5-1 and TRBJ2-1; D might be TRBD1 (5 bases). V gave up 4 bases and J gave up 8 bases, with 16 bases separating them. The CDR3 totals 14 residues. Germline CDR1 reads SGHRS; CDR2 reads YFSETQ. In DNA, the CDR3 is TGCGCCAGCAGCCCAGGGCCTAAAGGGGATGAGCAGTTCTTC. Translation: CASSPGPKGDEQFF. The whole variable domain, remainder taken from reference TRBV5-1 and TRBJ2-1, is KAGVTQTPRYLIKTRGQQVTLSCSPISGHRSVSWYQQTPGQGLQFLFEYFSETQRNKGNFPGRFSGRQFSNSRSEMNVSTLELGDSALYLCASSPGPKGDEQFFGPGTRLTVL.

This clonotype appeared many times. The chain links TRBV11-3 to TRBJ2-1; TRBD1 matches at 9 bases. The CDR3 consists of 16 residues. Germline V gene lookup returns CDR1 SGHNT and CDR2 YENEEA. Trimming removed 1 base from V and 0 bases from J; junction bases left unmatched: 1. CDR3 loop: CASSLVGQGSYNEQFF. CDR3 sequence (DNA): TGTGCCAGCAGCTTAGTGGGACAGGGCTCCTACAATGAGCAGTTCTTC. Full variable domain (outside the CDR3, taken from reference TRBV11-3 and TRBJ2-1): EAGVVQSPRYKIIEKKQPVAFWCNPISGHNTLYWYLQNLGQGPELLIRYENEEAVDDSQLPKDRFSAERLKGVDSTLKIQPAELGDSAVYLCASSLVGQGSYNEQFFGPGTRLTVL.

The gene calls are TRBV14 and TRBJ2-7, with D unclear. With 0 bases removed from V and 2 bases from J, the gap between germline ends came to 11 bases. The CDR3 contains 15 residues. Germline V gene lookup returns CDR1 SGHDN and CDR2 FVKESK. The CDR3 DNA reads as TGTGCCAGCAGCCAAGACGCTAGAGGAACCTACGAGCAGTACTTC. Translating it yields CASSQDARGTYEQYF.

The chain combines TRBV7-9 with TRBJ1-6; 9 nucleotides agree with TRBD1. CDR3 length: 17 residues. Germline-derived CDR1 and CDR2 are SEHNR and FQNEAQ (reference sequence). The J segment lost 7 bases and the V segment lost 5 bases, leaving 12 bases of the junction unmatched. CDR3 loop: CASSRVTSGQGNSPLHF. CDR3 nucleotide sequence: TGTGCCAGCAGCCGAGTGACCTCGGGACAGGGAAATTCACCCCTCCACTTT.